The TCR beta chain under discussion was sequenced for a study of early T cells in non-severe SARS-CoV-2 infection. Study-wide context: It was bulk RNA from unsorted whole blood that was sequenced, and the chains were unpaired. The study's findings and limits: Sequences matched to VDJdb favored anti-spike CD8 responses, while private and CD4 specificities were missed.

This CDR3 comprises 17 residues. Trimming left V 4 bases short and J 6 bases short, with 25 bases between. CDR1 is MNHEY and CDR2 is SMNVEV in the germline V gene (reference sequence). Unique molecular identifiers were added to individual cDNA molecules. MiXCR was run by TCRdb on the 5' RACE reads, yielding one entry per CDR3 protein. The data hold fewer than 65,000 distinct CDR3 sequences, with around 8% observed a single time. This clonotype has a count of ten or more. No antigen is known for it. The input for sequencing was whole blood, taken at baseline. The source of this sequence is an adult who was a healthcare worker with PCR-confirmed SARS-CoV-2 infection or an uninfected control (not recorded which). V usage is TRBV27 and J usage is TRBJ2-7; D tentatively fits TRBD1 or TRBD2 (5 bases each). CDR3 nucleotide sequence: TGTGCCAGCAGTTCGGGGCAGTGGCGCGCAGTCGGGCCCGAGCAGTACTTC. This translates into CASSSGQWRAVGPEQYF.